This T cell receptor (beta chain) was obtained from a study of response to subunit inactivated influenza vaccine. Overall study results and limits: Seasonal influenza vaccination, on each occasion, was suggested by the authors to recruit few new T cells.

This clonotype was seen repeatedly, ten times or more. Antigen specificity is unknown. Each CDR3 protein is one row after TCRdb ran MiXCR on the RT-PCR reads. The data show just under 550,000 distinct CDR3 sequences, around a quarter seen once. The CDR3 contains 15 residues. After removal of 4 bases from V and 6 bases from J, the junction contained 7 bases not matched to a gene. The V gene's germline CDR1 is LGHNA and CDR2 YSLEER. This sample also appeared in a second study, on T cells expressing NK-cell markers. From that paper: TCR beta cDNA was generated via 5'RACE template switching incorporating UMIs. Beta-chain profiling covered CD3+CD56+NKG2C+, CD3+CD56+NKG2C- and CD3+CD56-NKG2C+ sorted subsets.

The chain links TRBV4-3 to TRBJ2-2, with TRBD2 identical over 8 bases. This clonotype originated in a man aged 50 or older who received an inactivated influenza vaccine. The specimen comprised CD4+ T cells sorted from PBMCs, sampled 11 to 12 days after vaccination. The CDR3: CASSRLAGSAGELFF. The CDR3 nucleotides read TGCGCCAGCAGCCGGCTAGCGGGCTCTGCCGGGGAGCTGTTTTTT.